These T cell receptor beta chains were read from a single sample in a study of CD8+CD57+ T cells in acquired aplastic anemia. TCRdb re-analysed the reads in MiXCR, keeping a single row per CDR3 protein. The sample contains about 160,000 distinct CDR3 sequences, 65% to 75% of which appear only once. Sequenced input: sorted CD4+, CD8+, or CD8+CD57+ T cells (not recorded which) from PBMCs. All receptors derive from a human donor with aplastic anemia. Each CDR3 is given with its conserved first and last residue. Each record gives: D gene, clone size, V gene, CDR3 length, J gene, CDR3 DNA, CDR3 protein. The D gene is left open where the match is weak. Where a row states a size, it is once, few, many or the class of an expanded clone; other rows omit it.

>NA|NA|TRBV24-1|15|TRBJ2-2
TGTGCTAGAGCCCCGTATACGGGAGAAGCTGGGGAGCTGTTTTTT
CARAPYTGEAGELFF
>NA|NA|TRBV20-1|15|TRBJ2-1
TGCAGTGCCAGCAGTGGGGCCTTGGGGGGAAATGAGCAGTTCTTC
CSASSGALGGNEQFF
>NA|NA|TRBV10-3|12|TRBJ1-2
TGTGCCATCAGTGAGACAGGGTTCGGCTACACCTTC
CAISETGFGYTF
>NA|NA|TRBV24-1|13|TRBJ2-2
TGTGCCACCAGTCCTCCTTGGGCCGGGGAGCTGTTTTTT
CATSPPWAGELFF
>TRBD2|once|TRBV9|15|TRBJ2-1
TGTGCCAGCAGCGTAGTGGTAGCGGGGCAATTTGAGCAGTTCTTC
CASSVVVAGQFEQFF
>NA|NA|TRBV9|15|TRBJ1-6
TGTGCCAGCAGGCCAATCGGAGGGCCGGGGTCACCCCTCCACTTT
CASRPIGGPGSPLHF
>NA|once|TRBV29-1|13|TRBJ2-2
TGCAGCGTTGCCTGGTCGAACACCGGGGAGCTGTTTTTT
CSVAWSNTGELFF
>NA|once|TRBV10-3|13|TRBJ2-7
TGTGCCATCAGTGGACACCTCTCCTACGAGCAGTACTTC
CAISGHLSYEQYF
>TRBD1|NA|TRBV9|15|TRBJ2-1
TGTGCCAGCAGCGTAGCCGGGACAGGGGGCAATGAGCAGTTCTTC
CASSVAGTGGNEQFF
>NA|NA|TRBV29-1|13|TRBJ2-5
TGCAGCGTTTTACCGGGACATCGAGCGACCCAGTACTTC
CSVLPGHRATQYF
>TRBD1|NA|TRBV7-3|17|TRBJ2-5
TGTGCCAGCAGCCCTAAGACAGGGGGCTCTATCCAAGAGACCCAGTACTTC
CASSPKTGGSIQETQYF
>TRBD1|NA|TRBV7-3|16|TRBJ1-1
TGTGCCAGCAGCCGAACCGGGACAGGGGCGAACACTGAAGCTTTCTTT
CASSRTGTGANTEAFF
>NA|NA|TRBV19|15|TRBJ1-6
TGTGCCAGTAGGGTCTTGGGGGGCGGCAATTCACCCCTCCACTTT
CASRVLGGGNSPLHF